The present T cell receptor (beta chain) was sequenced within a study of blood T cell repertoires in COVID-19. The ends lost 7 bases at V and 1 base at J; junction bases unmatched: 12. CDR3 size: 16 residues. CDR1 is MRHNA, CDR2 SNTAGT, per germline. Sequenced by immunoSEQ multiplex PCR; TCRdb stores in-frame clones only, minus some. This table has tens of thousands of clones, more than 70% appearing once. The chain links TRBV6-4 to TRBJ2-7, with 8 bases matching TRBD1. The origin of this receptor is a man in his fifties or sixties with active or convalescent COVID-19. The sample consisted of peripheral blood. Here the CDR3 DNA reads TGTGCCAGCATTAAATGGGGACAGGTTTGGTCCTACGAGCAGTACTTC. Residues: CASIKWGQVWSYEQYF.